This TCR beta chain was sequenced during a study of Graves' ophthalmopathy and Graves' hyperthyroidism. Using RNA transcripts, the TCR beta CDR3 regions were amplified. An opening RT-PCR round employed HTBI primers and preceded a second-round multiplex PCR. TCRdb independently ran MiXCR on the multiplex PCR reads; one entry per CDR3 protein. The data contain 620,000 or so distinct CDR3 sequences, 22% of them singletons. This CDR3 is built from 13 residues. The germline V and J ends were trimmed by 3 bases and 8 bases, with 11 bases remaining between them. Germline V lookup: CDR1 DFQATT, CDR2 SNEGSKA (reference sequence).

This sequence joins TRBV20-1 and TRBJ1-6; D is possibly TRBD1 (5 bases). Source material: peripheral blood. The TCR was taken from a woman aged 18-29 years with stable Graves' hyperthyroidism. Some clones in this sample may be carry-over from other donors' samples. This CDR3 reads CSASWGRDSPLHF. The CDR3 nucleotides read TGCAGTGCTAGCTGGGGCAGGGATTCACCCCTCCACTTT.